The T cell receptor (beta chain) described here comes from a study of OX40 agonist ivuxolimab in advanced cancers. Study-wide findings and caveats: Mean expanded clone counts were higher in CD8+ than CD4+ T cells. Clonal expansion among partial responders at 0.1-3.0 mg/kg ranked near the lowest.

Remarks on this clone: Its antigen is as yet unknown. At the DNA level, this CDR3 is encoded by other sequences in the same sample as well.

Autoimmune disease history or systemic immunosuppression led to patient exclusion. The protocol was immunoSEQ multiplex PCR, while the TCRdb copy is restricted to in-frame clones and leaves out a portion. The sample contains fewer than 10,000 clones, roughly 88% of which appear only once. Germline lookup yields CDR1 SGHAT and CDR2 FQNNGV. The CDR3 sequence is 15 residues long. The V end lost 2 bases, the J end lost 1 base, and 12 bases lay between the germline ends. The genes are TRBV11-2 and TRBJ2-7; perhaps TRBD2 as D (6 bases). Specimen: CD4+ or CD8+ T cells sorted from blood, collected in a trial of the OX40 agonist ivuxolimab. This receptor was identified in an adult with an advanced solid tumor such as melanoma, head and neck, liver or kidney cancer. CDR3 in DNA: TGTGCCAGCAGCTTACCCGGGACTTTATCCTACGAGCAGTACTTC. Translated, it gives CASSLPGTLSYEQYF. Looking up the rest from reference TRBV11-2 and TRBJ2-7 gives the full variable domain: EAGVAQSPRYKIIEKRQSVAFWCNPISGHATLYWYQQILGQGPKLLIQFQNNGVVDDSQLPKDRFSAERLKGVDSTLKIQPAKLEDSAVYLCASSLPGTLSYEQYFGPGTRLTVT.